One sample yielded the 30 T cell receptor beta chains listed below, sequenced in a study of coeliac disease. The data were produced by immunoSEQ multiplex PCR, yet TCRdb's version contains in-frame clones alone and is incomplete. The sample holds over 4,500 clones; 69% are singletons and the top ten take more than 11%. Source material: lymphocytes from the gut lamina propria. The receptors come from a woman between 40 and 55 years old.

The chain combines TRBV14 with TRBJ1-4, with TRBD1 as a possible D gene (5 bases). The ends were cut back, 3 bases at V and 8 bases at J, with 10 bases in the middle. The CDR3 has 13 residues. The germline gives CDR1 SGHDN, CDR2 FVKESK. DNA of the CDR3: TGTGCCAGCAGCCAGACAGTCGTGGAAAAACTGTTTTTT. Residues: CASSQTVVEKLFF. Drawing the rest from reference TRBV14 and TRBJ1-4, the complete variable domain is EAGVTQFPSHSVIEKGQTVTLRCDPISGHDNLYWYRRVMGKEIKFLLHFVKESKQDESGMPNNRFLAERTGGTYSTLKVQPAELEDSGVYFCASSQTVVEKLFFGSGTQLSVL.

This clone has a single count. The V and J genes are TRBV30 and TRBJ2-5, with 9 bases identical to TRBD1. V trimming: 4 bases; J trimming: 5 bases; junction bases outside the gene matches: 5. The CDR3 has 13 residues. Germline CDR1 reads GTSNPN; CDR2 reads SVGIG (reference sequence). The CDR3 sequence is CAWNRGLAETQYF. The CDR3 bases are TGTGCCTGGAACAGGGGGCTAGCGGAGACCCAGTACTTC.

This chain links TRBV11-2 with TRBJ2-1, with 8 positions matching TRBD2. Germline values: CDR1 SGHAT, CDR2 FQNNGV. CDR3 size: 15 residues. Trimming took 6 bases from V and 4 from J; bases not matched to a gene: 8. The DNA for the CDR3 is TGTGCCAGCAGTACTTATAGCGGGGCATACAATGAGCAGTTCTTC. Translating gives CASSTYSGAYNEQFF.

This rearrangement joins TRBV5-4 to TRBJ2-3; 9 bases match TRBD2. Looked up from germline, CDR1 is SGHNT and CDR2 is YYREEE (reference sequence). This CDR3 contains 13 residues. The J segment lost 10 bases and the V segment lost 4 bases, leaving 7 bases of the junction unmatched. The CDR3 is CASSPVAGEAQYF. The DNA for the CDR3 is TGTGCCAGCAGCCCCGTAGCGGGAGAGGCGCAGTATTTT.

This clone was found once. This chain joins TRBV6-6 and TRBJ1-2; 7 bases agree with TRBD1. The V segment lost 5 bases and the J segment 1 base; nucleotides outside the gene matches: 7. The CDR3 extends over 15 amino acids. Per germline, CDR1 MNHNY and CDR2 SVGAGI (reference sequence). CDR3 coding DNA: TGTGCCAGCAGTACCAGACAGGGACTTAACTATGGCTACACCTTC. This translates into CASSTRQGLNYGYTF.

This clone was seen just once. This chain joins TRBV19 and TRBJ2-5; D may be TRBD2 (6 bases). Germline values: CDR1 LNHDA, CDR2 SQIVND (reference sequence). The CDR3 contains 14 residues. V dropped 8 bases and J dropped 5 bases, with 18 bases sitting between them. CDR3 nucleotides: TGTGCCAGTTGCCCTAGCGTCGGCGTGGAGACCCAGTACTTC. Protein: CASCPSVGVETQYF.

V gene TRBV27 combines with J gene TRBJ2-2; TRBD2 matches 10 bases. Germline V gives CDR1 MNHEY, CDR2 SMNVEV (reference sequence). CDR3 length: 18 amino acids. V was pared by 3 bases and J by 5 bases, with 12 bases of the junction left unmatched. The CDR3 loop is CASSFIALAGAKTGELFF. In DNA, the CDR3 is TGTGCCAGCAGTTTCATTGCTCTAGCGGGAGCTAAGACCGGGGAGCTGTTTTTT.

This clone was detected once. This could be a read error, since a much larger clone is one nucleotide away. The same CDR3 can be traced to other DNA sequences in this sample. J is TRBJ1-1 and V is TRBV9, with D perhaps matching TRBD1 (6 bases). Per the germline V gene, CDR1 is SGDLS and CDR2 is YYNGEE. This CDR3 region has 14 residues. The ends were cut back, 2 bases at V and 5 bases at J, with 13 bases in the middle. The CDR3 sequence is CASSVARGGTEAFF. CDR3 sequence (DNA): TGTGCCAGCAGCGTGGCCAGGGGAGGGACTGAAGCTTTCTTT. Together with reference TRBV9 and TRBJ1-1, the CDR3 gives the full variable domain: DSGVTQTPKHLITATGQRVTLRCSPRSGDLSVYWYQQSLDQGLQFLIQYYNGEERAKGNILERFSAQQFPDLHSELNLSSLELGDSALYFCASSVARGGTEAFFGQGTRLTVV.

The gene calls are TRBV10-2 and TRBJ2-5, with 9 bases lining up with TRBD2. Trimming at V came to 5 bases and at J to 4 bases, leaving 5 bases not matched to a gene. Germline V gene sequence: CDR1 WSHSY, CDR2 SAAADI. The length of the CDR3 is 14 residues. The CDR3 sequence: CASSISGRGETQYF. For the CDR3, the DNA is TGCGCCAGCAGTATTAGCGGGAGAGGAGAGACCCAGTACTTC.

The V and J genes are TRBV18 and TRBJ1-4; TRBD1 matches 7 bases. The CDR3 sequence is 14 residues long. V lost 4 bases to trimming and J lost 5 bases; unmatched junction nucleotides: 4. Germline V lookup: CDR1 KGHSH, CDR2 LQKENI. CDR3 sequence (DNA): TGTGCCAGCTCACGACAGGGACGAAATGAAAAACTGTTTTTT. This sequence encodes CASSRQGRNEKLFF.

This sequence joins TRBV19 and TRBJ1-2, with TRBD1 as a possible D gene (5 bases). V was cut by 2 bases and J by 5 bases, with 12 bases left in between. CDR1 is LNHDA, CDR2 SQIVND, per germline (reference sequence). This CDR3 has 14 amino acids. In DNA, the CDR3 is TGTGCCAGTAGTATACTGGCGGGGGGATATGGCTACACCTTC. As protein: CASSILAGGYGYTF. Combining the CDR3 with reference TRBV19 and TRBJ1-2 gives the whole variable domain DGGITQSPKYLFRKEGQNVTLSCEQNLNHDAMYWYRQDPGQGLRLIYYSQIVNDFQKGDIAEGYSVSREKKESFPLTVTSAQKNPTAFYLCASSILAGGYGYTFGSGTRLTVV.

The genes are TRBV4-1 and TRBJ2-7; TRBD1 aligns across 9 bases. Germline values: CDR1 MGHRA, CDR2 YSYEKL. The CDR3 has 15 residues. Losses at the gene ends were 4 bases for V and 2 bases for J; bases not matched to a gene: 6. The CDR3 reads CASSLSGQGAYEQYF. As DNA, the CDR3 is TGCGCCAGCAGCCTATCGGGACAGGGCGCCTACGAGCAGTACTTC.

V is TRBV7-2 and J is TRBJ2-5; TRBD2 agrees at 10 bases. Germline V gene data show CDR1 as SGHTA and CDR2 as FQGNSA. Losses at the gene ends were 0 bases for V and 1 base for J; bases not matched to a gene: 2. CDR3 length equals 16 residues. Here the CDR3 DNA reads TGTGCCAGCAGCTTAGCGGCTAGCGGGAGCCAAGAGACCCAGTACTTC. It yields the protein CASSLAASGSQETQYF.

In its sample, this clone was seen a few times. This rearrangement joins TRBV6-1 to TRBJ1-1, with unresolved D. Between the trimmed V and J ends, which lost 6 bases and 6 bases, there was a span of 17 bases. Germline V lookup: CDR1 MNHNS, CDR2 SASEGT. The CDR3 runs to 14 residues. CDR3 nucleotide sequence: TGTGCCAGCAGCGAGCTTTGGGTTCGGGCTGAAGCTTTCTTT. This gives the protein CASSELWVRAEAFF.

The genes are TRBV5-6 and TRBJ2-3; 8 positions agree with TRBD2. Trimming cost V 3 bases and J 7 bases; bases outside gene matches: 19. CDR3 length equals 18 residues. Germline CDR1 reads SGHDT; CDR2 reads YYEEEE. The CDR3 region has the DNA TGTGCCAGCAGCTCGGGACTAGTGGGCTCAAGAAGGGGTAATACGCAGTATTTT. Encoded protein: CASSSGLVGSRRGNTQYF.

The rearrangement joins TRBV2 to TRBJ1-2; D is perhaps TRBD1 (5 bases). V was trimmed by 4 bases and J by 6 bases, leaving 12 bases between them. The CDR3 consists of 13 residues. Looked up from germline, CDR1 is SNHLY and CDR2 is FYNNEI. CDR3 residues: CASSGQTSDGYTF. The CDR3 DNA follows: TGTGCCAGCAGTGGACAGACTTCCGATGGCTACACCTTC.

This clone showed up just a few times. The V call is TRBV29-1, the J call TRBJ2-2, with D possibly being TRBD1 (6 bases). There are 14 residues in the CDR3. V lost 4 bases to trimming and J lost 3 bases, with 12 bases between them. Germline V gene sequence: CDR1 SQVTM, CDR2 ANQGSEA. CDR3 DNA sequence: TGCAGCGTTGGCACGGGACAAGACACCGGGGAGCTGTTTTTT. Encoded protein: CSVGTGQDTGELFF.

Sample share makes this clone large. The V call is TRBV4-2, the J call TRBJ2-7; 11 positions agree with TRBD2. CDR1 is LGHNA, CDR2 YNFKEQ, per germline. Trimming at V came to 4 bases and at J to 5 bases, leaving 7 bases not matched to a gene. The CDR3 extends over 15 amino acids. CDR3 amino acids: CASSPRASGRNEQYF. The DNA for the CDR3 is TGTGCCAGCAGCCCCCGAGCTAGCGGGAGGAACGAGCAGTACTTC.

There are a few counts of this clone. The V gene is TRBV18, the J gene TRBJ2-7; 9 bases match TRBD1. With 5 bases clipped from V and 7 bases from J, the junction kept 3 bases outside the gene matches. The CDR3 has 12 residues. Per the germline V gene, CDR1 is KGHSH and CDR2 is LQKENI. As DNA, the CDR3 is TGTGCCAGCTCAGACAGGGGGGGAGAGCAGTACTTC. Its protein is CASSDRGGEQYF. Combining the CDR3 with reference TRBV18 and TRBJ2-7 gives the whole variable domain NAGVMQNPRHLVRRRGQEARLRCSPMKGHSHVYWYRQLPEEGLKFMVYLQKENIIDESGMPKERFSAEFPKEGPSILRIQQVVRGDSAAYFCASSDRGGEQYFGPGTRLTVT.

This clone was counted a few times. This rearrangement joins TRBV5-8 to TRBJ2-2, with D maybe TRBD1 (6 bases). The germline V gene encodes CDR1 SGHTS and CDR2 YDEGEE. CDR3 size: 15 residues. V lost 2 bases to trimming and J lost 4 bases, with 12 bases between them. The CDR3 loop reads CASSLPGQRTGELFF. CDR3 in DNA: TGTGCCAGCAGCTTACCGGGACAACGCACCGGGGAGCTGTTTTTT.

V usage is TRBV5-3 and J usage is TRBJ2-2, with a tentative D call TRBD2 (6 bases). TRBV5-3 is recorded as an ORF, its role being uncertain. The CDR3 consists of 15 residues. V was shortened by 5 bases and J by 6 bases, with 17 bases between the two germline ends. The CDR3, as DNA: TGTGCCAGAAGTCTCGGGACTTCGCAGGCCGGGGAGCTGTTTTTT. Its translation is CARSLGTSQAGELFF.

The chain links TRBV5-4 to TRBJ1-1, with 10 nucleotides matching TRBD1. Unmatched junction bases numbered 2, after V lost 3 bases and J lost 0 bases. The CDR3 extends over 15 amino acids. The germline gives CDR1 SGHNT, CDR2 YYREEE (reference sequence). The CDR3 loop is CASSWGTGVNTEAFF. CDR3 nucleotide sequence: TGTGCCAGCAGCTGGGGGACAGGGGTGAACACTGAAGCTTTCTTT.

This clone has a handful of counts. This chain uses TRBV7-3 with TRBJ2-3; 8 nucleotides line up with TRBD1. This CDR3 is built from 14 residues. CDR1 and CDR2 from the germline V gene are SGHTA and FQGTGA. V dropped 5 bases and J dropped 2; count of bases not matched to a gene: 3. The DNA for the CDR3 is TGTGCCAGCAGCCAGACAGGGGTCACAGATACGCAGTATTTT. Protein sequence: CASSQTGVTDTQYF.

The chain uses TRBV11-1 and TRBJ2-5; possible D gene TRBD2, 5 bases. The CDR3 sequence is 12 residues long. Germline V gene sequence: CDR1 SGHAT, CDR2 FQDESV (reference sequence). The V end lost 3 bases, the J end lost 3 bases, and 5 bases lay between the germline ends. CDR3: CASSLGEETQYF. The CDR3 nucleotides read TGTGCCAGCAGCTTGGGAGAAGAGACCCAGTACTTC. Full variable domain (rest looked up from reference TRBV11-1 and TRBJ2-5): EAEVAQSPRYKITEKSQAVAFWCDPISGHATLYWYRQILGQGPELLVQFQDESVVDDSQLPKDRFSAERLKGVDSTLKIQPAELGDSAMYLCASSLGEETQYFGPGTRLLVL.

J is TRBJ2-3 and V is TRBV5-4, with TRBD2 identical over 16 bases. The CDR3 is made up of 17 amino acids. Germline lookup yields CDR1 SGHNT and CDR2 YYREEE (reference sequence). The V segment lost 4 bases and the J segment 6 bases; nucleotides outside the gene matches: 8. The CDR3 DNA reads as TGTGCCAGCAGCCCCGGGACTAGCGGGAGGGAAGTGGATACGCAGTATTTT. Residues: CASSPGTSGREVDTQYF.

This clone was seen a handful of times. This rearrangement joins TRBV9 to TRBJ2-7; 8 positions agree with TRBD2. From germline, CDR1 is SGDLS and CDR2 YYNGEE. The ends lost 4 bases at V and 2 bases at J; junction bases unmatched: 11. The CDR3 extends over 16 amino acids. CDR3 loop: CASSPRSGGNTYEQYF. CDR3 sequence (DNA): TGTGCCAGCAGCCCTAGGTCGGGGGGGAATACCTACGAGCAGTACTTC.

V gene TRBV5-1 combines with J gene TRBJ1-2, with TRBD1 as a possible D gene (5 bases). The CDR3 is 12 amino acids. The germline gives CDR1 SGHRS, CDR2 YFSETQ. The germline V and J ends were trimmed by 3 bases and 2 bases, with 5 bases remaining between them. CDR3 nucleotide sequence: TGCGCCAGCAGCTGGGGCAACTATGGCTACACCTTC. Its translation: CASSWGNYGYTF.

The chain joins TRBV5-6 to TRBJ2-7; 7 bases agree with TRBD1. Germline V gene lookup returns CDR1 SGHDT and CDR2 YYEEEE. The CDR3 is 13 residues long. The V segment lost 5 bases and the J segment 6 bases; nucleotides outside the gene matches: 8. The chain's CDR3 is CASRETGPGEQYF. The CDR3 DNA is TGTGCCAGCAGGGAGACAGGGCCCGGCGAGCAGTACTTC.

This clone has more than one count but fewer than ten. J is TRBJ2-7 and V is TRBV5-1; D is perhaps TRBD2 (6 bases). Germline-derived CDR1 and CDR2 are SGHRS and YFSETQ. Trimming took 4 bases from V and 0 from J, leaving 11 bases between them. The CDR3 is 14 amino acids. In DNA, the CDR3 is TGCGCCAGCAGCATCGCGGGGAGCTCCTACGAGCAGTACTTC. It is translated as CASSIAGSSYEQYF.

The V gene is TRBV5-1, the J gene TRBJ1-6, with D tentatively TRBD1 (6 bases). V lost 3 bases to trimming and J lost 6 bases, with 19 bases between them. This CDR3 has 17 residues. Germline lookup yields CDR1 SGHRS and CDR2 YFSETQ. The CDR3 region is CASSSTPPGQTNSPLHF. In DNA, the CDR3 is TGCGCCAGCAGCTCCACACCCCCGGGACAAACTAATTCACCCCTCCACTTT.